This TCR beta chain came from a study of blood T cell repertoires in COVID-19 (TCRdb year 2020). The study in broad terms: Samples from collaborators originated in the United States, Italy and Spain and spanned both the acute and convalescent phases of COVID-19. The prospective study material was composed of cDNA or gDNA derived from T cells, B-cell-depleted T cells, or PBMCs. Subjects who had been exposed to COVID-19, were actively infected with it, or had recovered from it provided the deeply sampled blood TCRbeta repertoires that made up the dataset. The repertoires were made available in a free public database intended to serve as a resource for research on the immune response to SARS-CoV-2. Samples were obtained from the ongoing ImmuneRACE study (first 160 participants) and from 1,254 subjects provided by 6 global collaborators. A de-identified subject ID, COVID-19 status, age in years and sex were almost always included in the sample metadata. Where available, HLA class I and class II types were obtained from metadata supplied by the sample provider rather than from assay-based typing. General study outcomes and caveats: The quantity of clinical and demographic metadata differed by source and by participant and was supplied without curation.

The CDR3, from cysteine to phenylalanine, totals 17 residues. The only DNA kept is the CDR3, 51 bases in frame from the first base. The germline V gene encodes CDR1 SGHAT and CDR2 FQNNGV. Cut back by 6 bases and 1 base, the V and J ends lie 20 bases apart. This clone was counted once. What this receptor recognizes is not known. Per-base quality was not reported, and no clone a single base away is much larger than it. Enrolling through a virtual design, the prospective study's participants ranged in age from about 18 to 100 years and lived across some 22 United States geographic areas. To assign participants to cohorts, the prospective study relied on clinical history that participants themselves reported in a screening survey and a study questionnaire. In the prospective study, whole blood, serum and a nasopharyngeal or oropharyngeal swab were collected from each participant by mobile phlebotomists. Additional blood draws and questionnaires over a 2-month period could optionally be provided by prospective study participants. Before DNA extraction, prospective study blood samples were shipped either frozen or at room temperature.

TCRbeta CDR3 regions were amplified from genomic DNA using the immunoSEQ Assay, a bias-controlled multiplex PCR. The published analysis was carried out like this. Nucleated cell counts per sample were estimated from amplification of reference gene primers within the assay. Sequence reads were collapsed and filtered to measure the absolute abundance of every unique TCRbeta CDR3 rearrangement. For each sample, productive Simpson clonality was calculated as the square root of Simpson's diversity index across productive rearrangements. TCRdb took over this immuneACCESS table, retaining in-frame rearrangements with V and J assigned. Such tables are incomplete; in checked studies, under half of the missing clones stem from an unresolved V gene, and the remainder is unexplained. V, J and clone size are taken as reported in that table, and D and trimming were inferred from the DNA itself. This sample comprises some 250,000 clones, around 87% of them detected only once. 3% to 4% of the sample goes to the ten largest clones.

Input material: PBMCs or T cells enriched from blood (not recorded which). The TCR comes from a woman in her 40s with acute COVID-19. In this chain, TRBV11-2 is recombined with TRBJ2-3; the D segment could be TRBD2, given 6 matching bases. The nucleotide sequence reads TGTGCCAGCAGGAATACACCTCTAGCGCCGCGCACAGATACGCAGTATTTT. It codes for CASRNTPLAPRTDTQYF.